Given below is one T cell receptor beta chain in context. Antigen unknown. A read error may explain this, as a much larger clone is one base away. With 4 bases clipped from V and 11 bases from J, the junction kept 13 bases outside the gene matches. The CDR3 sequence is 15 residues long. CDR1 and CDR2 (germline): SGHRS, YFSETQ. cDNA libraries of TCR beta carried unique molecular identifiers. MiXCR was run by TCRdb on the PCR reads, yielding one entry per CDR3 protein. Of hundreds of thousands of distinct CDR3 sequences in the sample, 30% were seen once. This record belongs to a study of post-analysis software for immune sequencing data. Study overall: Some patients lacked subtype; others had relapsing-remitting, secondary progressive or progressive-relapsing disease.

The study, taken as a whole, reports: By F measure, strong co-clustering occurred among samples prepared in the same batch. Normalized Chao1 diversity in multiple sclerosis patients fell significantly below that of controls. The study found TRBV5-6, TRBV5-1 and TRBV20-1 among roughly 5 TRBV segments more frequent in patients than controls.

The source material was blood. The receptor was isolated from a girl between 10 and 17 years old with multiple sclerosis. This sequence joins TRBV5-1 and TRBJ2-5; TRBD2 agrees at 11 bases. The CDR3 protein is CASSGLAGGSNEQYF. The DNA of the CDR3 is TGCGCCAGCAGCGGTCTAGCGGGAGGATCTAATGAGCAGTACTTC.